This TCR beta chain was captured by sequencing in a study of blood T cells in healthy people across ages. The germline gives CDR1 DFQATT, CDR2 SNEGSKA (reference sequence). Trimming pared 1 base from V and 8 bases from J, leaving 12 bases between. The CDR3 runs 14 residues. Together with a sample-barcoded 5' primer, a J-beta primer mix was included in a second PCR lasting 7 to 11 cycles. The template-switch adaptor was a 5' adaptor with 12 random nucleotides. It tagged each cDNA molecule. From the 5' RACE reads, TCRdb called clonotypes with MiXCR, one entry per CDR3 protein. The data contain approximately 600,000 distinct CDR3 sequences, around three fifths of them singletons.

The source is a man between 60 and 70 years old in good health. The rearrangement joins TRBV20-1 to TRBJ1-6; D ambiguous. The source material was blood. CDR3 residues: CSARGGQSYSPLHF. CDR3 bases: TGCAGTGCTAGAGGAGGGCAGTCCTATTCACCCCTCCACTTT.